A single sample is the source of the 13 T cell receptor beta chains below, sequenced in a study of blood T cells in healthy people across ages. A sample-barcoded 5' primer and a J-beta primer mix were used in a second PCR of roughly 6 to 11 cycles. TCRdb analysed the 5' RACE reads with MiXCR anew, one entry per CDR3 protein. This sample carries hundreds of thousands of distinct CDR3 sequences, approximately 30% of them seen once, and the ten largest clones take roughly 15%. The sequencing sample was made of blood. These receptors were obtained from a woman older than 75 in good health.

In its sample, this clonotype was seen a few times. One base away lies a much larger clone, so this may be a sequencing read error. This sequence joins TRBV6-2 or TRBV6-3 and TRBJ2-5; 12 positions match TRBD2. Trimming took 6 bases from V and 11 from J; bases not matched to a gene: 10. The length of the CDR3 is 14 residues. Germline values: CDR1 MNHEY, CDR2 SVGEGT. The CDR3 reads CASRTSGGLNEQYF. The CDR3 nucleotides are TGTGCCAGCAGAACTAGCGGGGGGTTGAATGAGCAGTACTTC.

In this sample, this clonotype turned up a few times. The CDR3 sequence: CASSPFGVGHTF. In nucleotides, the CDR3 is TGTGCCAGCAGCCCGTTTGGGGTCGGCCACACCTTC. This chain joins TRBV12-3 or TRBV12-4 and TRBJ1-2; D call uncertain. Trimming shortened V by 6 bases and J by 12 bases, and 17 bases separated the two germline ends. The CDR3 runs 12 residues.

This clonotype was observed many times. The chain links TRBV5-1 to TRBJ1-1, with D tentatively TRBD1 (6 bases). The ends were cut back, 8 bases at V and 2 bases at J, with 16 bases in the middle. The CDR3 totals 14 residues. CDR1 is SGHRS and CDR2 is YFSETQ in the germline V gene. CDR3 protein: CASSGGLINTEAFF. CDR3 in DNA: TGCGCCAGTTCCGGGGGGCTAATTAACACTGAAGCTTTCTTT.

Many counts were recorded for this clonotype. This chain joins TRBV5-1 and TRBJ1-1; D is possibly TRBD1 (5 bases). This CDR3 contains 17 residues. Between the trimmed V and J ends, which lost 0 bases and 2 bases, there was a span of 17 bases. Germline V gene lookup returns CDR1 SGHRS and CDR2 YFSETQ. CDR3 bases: TGCGCCAGCAGCTTGGACCCCCAGGGAGGGACCAACACTGAAGCTTTCTTT. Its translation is CASSLDPQGGTNTEAFF.

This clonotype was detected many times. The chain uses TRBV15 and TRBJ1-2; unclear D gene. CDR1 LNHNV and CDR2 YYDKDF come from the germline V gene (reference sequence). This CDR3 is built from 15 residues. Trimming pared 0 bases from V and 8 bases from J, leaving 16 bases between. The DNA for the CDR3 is TGTGCCACCAGCAGAGAAAGTGATTTTGGGGAAGGCTACACCTTC. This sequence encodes CATSRESDFGEGYTF.

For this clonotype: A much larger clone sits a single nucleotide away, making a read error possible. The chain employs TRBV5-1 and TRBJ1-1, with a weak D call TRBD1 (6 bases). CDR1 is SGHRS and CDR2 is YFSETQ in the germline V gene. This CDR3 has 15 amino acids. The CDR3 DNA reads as TGCGCCGGCAGCTTGGCGGGGGCGCGGGGCACTGAAGCTTTCTTT. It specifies CAGSLAGARGTEAFF.

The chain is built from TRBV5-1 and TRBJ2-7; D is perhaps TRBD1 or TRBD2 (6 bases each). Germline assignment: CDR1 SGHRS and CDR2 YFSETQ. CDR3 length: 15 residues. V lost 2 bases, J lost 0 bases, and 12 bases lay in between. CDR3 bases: TGCGCCAGCAGCTTCATAGCGGACAGCTCCTACGAGCAGTACTTC. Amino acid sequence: CASSFIADSSYEQYF.

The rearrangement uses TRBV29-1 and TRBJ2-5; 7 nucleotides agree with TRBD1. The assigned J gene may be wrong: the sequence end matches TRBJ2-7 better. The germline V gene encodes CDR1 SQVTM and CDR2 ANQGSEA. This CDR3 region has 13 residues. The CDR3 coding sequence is TGCAGCGTTTTGGAAGACAGGGACTACGAGCAGTACTTC. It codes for CSVLEDRDYEQYF.

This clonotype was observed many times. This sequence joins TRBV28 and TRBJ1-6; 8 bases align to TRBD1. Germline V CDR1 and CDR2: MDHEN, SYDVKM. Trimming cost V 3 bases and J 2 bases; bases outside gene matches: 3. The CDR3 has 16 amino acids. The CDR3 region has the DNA TGTGCCAGCAGTTTTCAGGGGGCAACCTATAATTCACCCCTCCACTTT. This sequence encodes CASSFQGATYNSPLHF.

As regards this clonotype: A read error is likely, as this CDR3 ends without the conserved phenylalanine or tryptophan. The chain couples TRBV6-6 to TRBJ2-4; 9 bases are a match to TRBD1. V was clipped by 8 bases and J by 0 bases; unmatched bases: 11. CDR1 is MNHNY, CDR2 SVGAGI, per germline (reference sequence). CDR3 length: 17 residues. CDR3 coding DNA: TGTGCCAGCGTCGGGACAGGGTTGTCTTCAGCCAAAAACATTCAGTACGTC. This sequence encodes CASVGTGLSSAKNIQYV.

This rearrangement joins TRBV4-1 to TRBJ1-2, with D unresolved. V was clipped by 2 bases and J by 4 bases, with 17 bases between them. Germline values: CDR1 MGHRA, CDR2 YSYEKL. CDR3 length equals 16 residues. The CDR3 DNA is TGCGCCAGCAGCCAAAAAAGTGGGAGACCGCTCTATGGCTACACCTTC. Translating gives CASSQKSGRPLYGYTF.

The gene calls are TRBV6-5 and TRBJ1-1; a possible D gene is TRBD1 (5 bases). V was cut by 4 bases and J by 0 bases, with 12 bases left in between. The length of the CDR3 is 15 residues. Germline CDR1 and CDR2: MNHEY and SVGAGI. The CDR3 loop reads CASSWEGSVNTEAFF. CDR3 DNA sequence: TGTGCCAGCAGTTGGGAGGGGTCTGTGAACACTGAAGCTTTCTTT.

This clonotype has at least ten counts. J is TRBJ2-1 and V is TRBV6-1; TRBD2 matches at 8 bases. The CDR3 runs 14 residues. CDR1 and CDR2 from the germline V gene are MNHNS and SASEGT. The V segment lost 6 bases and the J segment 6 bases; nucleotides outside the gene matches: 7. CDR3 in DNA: TGTGCCAGCAGCCCGGGGGGGCCACCCAATGAGCAGTTCTTC. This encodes CASSPGGPPNEQFF.